The 31 T cell receptor beta chains listed next were all sequenced from one sample in a study of T cells in localized non-small cell lung cancer. TCRdb's copy holds only in-frame clones and misses some; the assay was immunoSEQ multiplex PCR. The sample shows around 31,000 clones, roughly nine tenths of them seen only once. The sequenced sample was peripheral blood, obtained before any cancer treatment. These receptors all stem from a woman between 35 and 75 years old with stage I lung adenocarcinoma.

The rearrangement uses TRBV25-1 and TRBJ1-2; D call uncertain. This CDR3 spans 12 amino acids. Per the germline V gene, CDR1 is MGHDK and CDR2 is SYGVNS. V was shortened by 5 bases and J by 3 bases, with 7 bases between the two germline ends. The CDR3 sequence is CASSNRYYGYTF. For the CDR3, the DNA is TGTGCCAGCAGTAACCGTTACTATGGCTACACCTTC.

The rearrangement uses TRBV7-2 and TRBJ1-2, with TRBD1 identical over 9 bases. There are 13 residues in the CDR3. Germline V gene sequence: CDR1 SGHTA, CDR2 FQGNSA. With 6 bases clipped from V and 8 bases from J, the junction kept 7 bases outside the gene matches. In DNA, the CDR3 is TGTGCCAGCAGTCTACAGGGGGCACAAGGCTACACCTTC. It codes for CASSLQGAQGYTF.

The rearrangement uses TRBV6-1 and TRBJ1-1; 8 bases line up with TRBD1. The CDR3 contains 14 residues. CDR1 is MNHNS, CDR2 SASEGT, per germline. J lost 3 bases, V lost 8 bases, and 8 bases had no gene match. The CDR3 protein is CASRRQGRYTEAFF. CDR3 bases: TGTGCCAGCCGGAGACAGGGGAGGTACACTGAAGCTTTCTTT.

CDR3 DNA: TGTGCCAGCAGTAAGTCGCAGGGGGCCACAGATACGCAGTATTTT. This codes for CASSKSQGATDTQYF. The chain couples TRBV28 to TRBJ2-3; 8 bases agree with TRBD1. V shed 5 bases and J 2 bases; nucleotides not matched to a gene: 6. Looked up from germline, CDR1 is MDHEN and CDR2 is SYDVKM. This CDR3 comprises 15 residues.

The chain has TRBV28 and TRBJ2-7, with D unresolved. The CDR3 contains 14 residues. The germline gives CDR1 MDHEN, CDR2 SYDVKM. The V and J ends lost 4 bases and 0 bases respectively, with 10 bases between them. DNA for the CDR3: TGTGCCAGCAGTTGGATCAGTTACTCCTACGAGCAGTACTTC. Its protein product is CASSWISYSYEQYF.

V is TRBV4-1 and J is TRBJ2-7; the match to TRBD2 covers 10 bases. CDR1 and CDR2 (germline): MGHRA, YSYEKL. V trimming: 1 base; J trimming: 4 bases; junction bases outside the gene matches: 4. The CDR3 sequence is 15 residues long. DNA of the CDR3: TGCGCCAGCAGCCAAGTCCCAGCGGGAGGGTACGAGCAGTACTTC. Amino acids: CASSQVPAGGYEQYF.

V gene TRBV28 combines with J gene TRBJ1-6; 7 positions match TRBD1. Germline V lookup: CDR1 MDHEN, CDR2 SYDVKM. J lost 7 bases, V lost 9 bases, and 9 bases had no gene match. The CDR3 contains 14 residues. CDR3 DNA: TGTGCCAGTCGACGTACAGGGGAGAATTCACCCCTCCACTTT. It specifies CASRRTGENSPLHF.

The chain joins TRBV4-1 to TRBJ2-5; TRBD1 aligns across 11 bases. Looked up from germline, CDR1 is MGHRA and CDR2 is YSYEKL. The CDR3 length is 14 residues. V trimming: 6 bases; J trimming: 5 bases; junction bases outside the gene matches: 5. The CDR3 here is CASSRTGGEETQYF. The DNA of the CDR3 is TGCGCCAGCAGTAGGACAGGGGGCGAGGAGACCCAGTACTTC.

V gene TRBV2 combines with J gene TRBJ1-2; TRBD1 matches 9 bases. With 6 bases clipped from V and 3 bases from J, the junction kept 2 bases outside the gene matches. Germline V gives CDR1 SNHLY, CDR2 FYNNEI. The CDR3 totals 13 residues. CDR3 residues: CASRQGADYGYTF. The CDR3 DNA sequence: TGTGCCAGCAGACAGGGGGCCGACTATGGCTACACCTTC.

Only one count was recorded for this clone. The rearrangement links TRBV19 to TRBJ2-5, with a tentative D call TRBD2 (6 bases). The germline V gene has CDR1 LNHDA and CDR2 SQIVND (reference sequence). The CDR3 runs 14 residues. The V end lost 3 bases, the J end lost 2 bases, and 10 bases lay between the germline ends. The CDR3 DNA is TGTGCCAGTAGTATGGGGGGTATGCAAGAGACCCAGTACTTC. Translating gives CASSMGGMQETQYF. The whole variable domain, remainder taken from reference TRBV19 and TRBJ2-5, is DGGITQSPKYLFRKEGQNVTLSCEQNLNHDAMYWYRQDPGQGLRLIYYSQIVNDFQKGDIAEGYSVSREKKESFPLTVTSAQKNPTAFYLCASSMGGMQETQYFGPGTRLLVL.

This chain uses TRBV9 with TRBJ2-2; no definite D call. Per the germline V gene, CDR1 is SGDLS and CDR2 is YYNGEE. This CDR3 has 15 residues. Trimming cost V 1 base and J 2 bases, with 9 bases left between them. The CDR3 DNA is TGTGCCAGCAGCGTAAAACCACACAACACCGGGGAGCTGTTTTTT. Encoded protein: CASSVKPHNTGELFF.

The rearrangement uses TRBV5-8 and TRBJ2-2; 9 positions match TRBD1. This CDR3 has 14 residues. In germline, CDR1 is SGHTS, CDR2 YDEGEE. V lost 4 bases, J lost 5 bases, and 3 bases stayed unmatched. The CDR3 DNA follows: TGTGCCAGCAGCCGACAGGGGGGGACCGGGGAGCTGTTTTTT. Its translation is CASSRQGGTGELFF.

To note about this clone: One junction end disagrees with the germline gene, perhaps due to a read error. Other DNA sequences from this sample encode an identical CDR3 as well. This chain links TRBV19 with TRBJ2-3; D is perhaps TRBD2 (6 bases). The CDR3 is 13 amino acids. Germline values: CDR1 LNHDA, CDR2 SQIVND (reference sequence). CDR3 in DNA: TGCGCCAGCGGGCCGGTAGGGCGGGATACGCAGTATTTT. It translates to CASGPVGRDTQYF. The whole variable domain, remainder taken from reference TRBV19 and TRBJ2-3, is DGGITQSPKYLFRKEGQNVTLSCEQNLNHDAMYWYRQDPGQGLRLIYYSQIVNDFQKGDIAEGYSVSREKKESFPLTVTSAQKNPTAFYLCASGPVGRDTQYFGPGTRLTVL.

V and J are TRBV7-9 and TRBJ2-2, with 10 positions matching TRBD2. The CDR3 has 18 amino acids. V gave up 2 bases and J gave up 3 bases; unmatched junction bases: 9. Germline loops: CDR1 SEHNR, CDR2 FQNEAQ (reference sequence). DNA for the CDR3: TGTGCCAGCAGCTTATCTCCTAGCGGGGGCTTTTACACCGGGGAGCTGTTTTTT. This sequence encodes CASSLSPSGGFYTGELFF.

J is TRBJ2-1 and V is TRBV28, with 8 positions matching TRBD2. The CDR3 consists of 14 residues. V lost 7 bases, J lost 2 bases, and 4 bases stayed unmatched. Germline values: CDR1 MDHEN, CDR2 SYDVKM. CDR3 coding DNA: TGTGCCAGCACGCTAGCGGGTACCTACAATGAGCAGTTCTTC. Translated, it gives CASTLAGTYNEQFF.

The chain recombines TRBV5-4 with TRBJ2-3; D gene unclear. CDR1 and CDR2 from the germline V gene are SGHNT and YYREEE (reference sequence). The V gene lost 0 bases and the J gene lost 0 bases, with 8 bases spanning the gap. The CDR3 spans 15 residues. In DNA, the CDR3 is TGTGCCAGCAGCTTGGGGGTAGGAAGCACAGATACGCAGTATTTT. Translated: CASSLGVGSTDTQYF.

V is TRBV4-2 and J is TRBJ2-3; a weak D match, TRBD1 (6 bases). Germline assignment: CDR1 LGHNA and CDR2 YNFKEQ. Trimming removed 4 bases from V and 2 bases from J, with 19 bases in between. The CDR3 covers 17 residues. The CDR3 spells CASSRGIRQAITDTQYF. CDR3 nucleotides: TGTGCCAGCAGCCGGGGGATTCGACAGGCAATCACAGATACGCAGTATTTT.

This clone is a singleton in its sample. V gene TRBV27 combines with J gene TRBJ2-7; 7 bases agree with TRBD1. The germline V gene encodes CDR1 MNHEY and CDR2 SMNVEV (reference sequence). The CDR3 sequence is 13 residues long. J was trimmed by 3 bases and V by 6 bases; bases with no gene match: 5. DNA of the CDR3: TGTGCCAGCAGAAGCCAGGGGGACTACGAGCAGTACTTC. Amino acid sequence: CASRSQGDYEQYF.

The chain links TRBV7-3 to TRBJ2-2; D call uncertain. The CDR3 consists of 13 residues. In germline, CDR1 is SGHTA, CDR2 FQGTGA. Trimming left V 7 bases short and J 0 bases short, with 6 bases between. CDR3 sequence (DNA): TGTGCCAGCATGTCACCGAACACCGGGGAGCTGTTTTTT. Translated: CASMSPNTGELFF.

This clone was found a few times. The chain uses TRBV7-2 and TRBJ2-5, with D possibly matching TRBD1 (6 bases). This CDR3 is 14 amino acids long. Germline CDR1 reads SGHTA; CDR2 reads FQGNSA. V lost 2 bases to trimming and J lost 2 bases, with 9 bases between them. The CDR3 bases are TGTGCCAGCAGCTTATCTACAGGGCAAGAGACCCAGTACTTC. Translation gives CASSLSTGQETQYF.

In its sample, this clone was seen once. For the CDR3, the DNA is TGTGCCAGCAGTTTGGACAGGTCATTATGGGATACGCAGTATTTT. Its translation is CASSLDRSLWDTQYF. This chain uses TRBV7-9 with TRBJ2-3; TRBD1 agrees at 7 bases. The CDR3 contains 15 residues. CDR1 is SEHNR and CDR2 is FQNEAQ in the germline V gene (reference sequence). V dropped 6 bases and J dropped 6; count of bases not matched to a gene: 12. Combining the CDR3 with reference TRBV7-9 and TRBJ2-3 gives the whole variable domain DTGVSQNPRHKITKRGQNVTFRCDPISEHNRLYWYRQTLGQGPEFLTYFQNEAQLEKSRLLSDRFSAERPKGSFSTLEIQRTEQGDSAMYLCASSLDRSLWDTQYFGPGTRLTVL.

CDR3 amino acids: CASSPDRGIYEQYF. CDR3 nucleotides: TGTGCCAGCAGCCCCGACAGGGGAATATACGAGCAGTACTTC. V is TRBV11-3 and J is TRBJ2-7; 8 nucleotides agree with TRBD1. This CDR3 has 14 residues. Germline V gives CDR1 SGHNT, CDR2 YENEEA. J lost 4 bases, V lost 5 bases, and 7 bases had no gene match.

The chain joins TRBV2 to TRBJ2-2; D might be TRBD1 (6 bases). The CDR3 is 14 amino acids. Trimming pared 0 bases from V and 6 bases from J, leaving 8 bases between. CDR1 is SNHLY and CDR2 is FYNNEI in the germline V gene. CDR3 nucleotides: TGTGCCAGCAGTGAAGCAAGGGGGTCCGGGGAGCTGTTTTTT. It specifies CASSEARGSGELFF. The whole variable domain, filled in from reference TRBV2 and TRBJ2-2, reads EPEVTQTPSHQVTQMGQEVILRCVPISNHLYFYWYRQILGQKVEFLVSFYNNEISEKSEIFDDQFSVERPDGSNFTLKIRSTKLEDSAMYFCASSEARGSGELFFGEGSRLTVL.

This sequence joins TRBV29-1 and TRBJ1-2, with D uncertain. The CDR3 length is 8 residues. Germline loops: CDR1 SQVTM, CDR2 ANQGSEA. The V end lost 8 bases, the J end lost 5 bases, and 3 bases lay between the germline ends. This chain's CDR3 is CSIYGYTF. As DNA, the CDR3 is TGCAGCATTTATGGCTACACCTTC.

This chain uses TRBV7-9 with TRBJ2-1; D is undetermined. The CDR3 has 12 residues. Germline-derived CDR1 and CDR2 are SEHNR and FQNEAQ (reference sequence). Trimming took 8 bases from V and 3 from J, leaving 8 bases between them. In nucleotides, the CDR3 is TGTGCCAGCGGGCTAAGCTACAATGAGCAGTTCTTC. Encoded protein: CASGLSYNEQFF.

This clone was observed a few times. The chain is built from TRBV28 and TRBJ1-1, with no clear D. Trimming took 2 bases from V and 2 from J, leaving 12 bases between them. The CDR3 has 15 amino acids. Germline V gene lookup returns CDR1 MDHEN and CDR2 SYDVKM. The CDR3 protein is CASSLVQERNTEAFF. DNA of the CDR3: TGTGCCAGCAGTTTAGTCCAGGAGAGAAACACTGAAGCTTTCTTT. The whole variable domain, remainder taken from reference TRBV28 and TRBJ1-1, is DVKVTQSSRYLVKRTGEKVFLECVQDMDHENMFWYRQDPGLGLRLIYFSYDVKMKEKGDIPEGYSVSREKKERFSLILESASTNQTSMYLCASSLVQERNTEAFFGQGTRLTVV.

This clone was seen just once. The rearrangement uses TRBV28 and TRBJ1-1; 7 nucleotides align to TRBD1. Looked up from germline, CDR1 is MDHEN and CDR2 is SYDVKM. J gave up 2 bases and V 5 bases, and 2 bases lay outside the gene matches. The CDR3 sequence is 13 residues long. The CDR3 coding sequence is TGTGCCAGCAGTGGGACAGATAACACTGAAGCTTTCTTT. As protein: CASSGTDNTEAFF.

The chain couples TRBV9 to TRBJ1-2; 9 bases are a match to TRBD1. CDR1 is SGDLS and CDR2 is YYNGEE in the germline V gene. With 0 bases clipped from V and 4 bases from J, the junction kept 1 base outside the gene matches. The CDR3 totals 14 residues. CDR3 amino acids: CASSVGQGGYGYTF. The CDR3 DNA follows: TGTGCCAGCAGCGTAGGACAGGGGGGCTATGGCTACACCTTC.

The V and J genes are TRBV11-1 and TRBJ2-3; tentative D call: TRBD2 (5 bases). Germline-derived CDR1 and CDR2 are SGHAT and FQDESV (reference sequence). This CDR3 is 14 amino acids long. V was cut by 1 base and J by 2 bases, with 7 bases left in between. Written as DNA, the CDR3 is TGTGCCAGCAGCTTAGGAGGGCCCACAGATACGCAGTATTTT. Its translation is CASSLGGPTDTQYF.

The J gene is TRBJ1-6, the V gene TRBV27; 8 bases are a match to TRBD1. V dropped 5 bases and J dropped 8; count of bases not matched to a gene: 5. The length of the CDR3 is 14 residues. Germline V CDR1 and CDR2: MNHEY, SMNVEV (reference sequence). CDR3 DNA sequence: TGTGCCAGCAGTCTAGGACAGGGTGATTCACCCCTCCACTTT. Encoded protein: CASSLGQGDSPLHF.

The CDR3 is CASKDSLRGNEKLFF. The CDR3 region has the DNA TGTGCCAGCAAGGACAGCTTAAGGGGAAATGAAAAACTGTTTTTT. The chain has TRBV6-1 and TRBJ1-4, with D perhaps TRBD1 (6 bases). The CDR3 covers 15 residues. CDR1 is MNHNS, CDR2 SASEGT, per germline. V was cut by 7 bases and J by 5 bases, with 17 bases left in between.